The clone carrying this T cell receptor beta chain showed up just a few times. The target antigen is unknown. This sample is drawn from a study of beta chain features in type 1 diabetes. Regarding the study as a whole: TCRB CDR3 length was moderately but significantly reduced in all four CD4+ subsets of Type 1 diabetes patients. Fewer insertions but more deletions were seen at VDJ junctions in type 1 diabetes patients.

The V and J ends lost 6 bases and 2 bases respectively, with 7 bases between them. This CDR3 contains 13 residues. Germline loops: CDR1 MGHRA, CDR2 YSYEKL. One heparinised draw of blood, averaging roughly 120 mL, came from each donor. Via the markers CD45RO/CCR7/CD25/CD127/CD95/CD27, stem cell-like memory, regulatory, central memory and naive CD4+ cells were sorted. Each of the sorted populations had a purity greater than 95%. Every bit of the isolated RNA underwent reverse transcription, so sequencing read expressed TCRB transcripts. The assay was immunoSEQ multiplex PCR, and TCRdb's table has in-frame clones only and misses some. The sample holds roughly 730,000 clones, 13% seen once.

The sample taken for sequencing was naive CD4+ T cells from blood. This TCR was sampled from a man younger than 35 with type 1 diabetes. The gene calls are TRBV4-1 and TRBJ1-4; D gene unclear. The CDR3 bases are TGCGCCAGCAGTACCACCACTAATGAAAAACTGTTTTTT. Translating gives CASSTTTNEKLFF.